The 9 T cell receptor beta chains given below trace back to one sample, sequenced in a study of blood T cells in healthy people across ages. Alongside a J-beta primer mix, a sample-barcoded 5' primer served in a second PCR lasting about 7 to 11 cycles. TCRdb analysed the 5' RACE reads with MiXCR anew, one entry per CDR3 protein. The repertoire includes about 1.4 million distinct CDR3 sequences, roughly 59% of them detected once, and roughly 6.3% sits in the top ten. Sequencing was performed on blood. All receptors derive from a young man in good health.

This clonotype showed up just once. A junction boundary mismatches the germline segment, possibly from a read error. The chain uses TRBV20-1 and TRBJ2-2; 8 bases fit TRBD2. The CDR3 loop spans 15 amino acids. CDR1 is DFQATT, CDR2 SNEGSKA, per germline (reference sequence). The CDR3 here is CSALGGDPNTGELFF. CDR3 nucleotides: TGCAGTGCCCTCGGGGGGGATCCGAACACTGGGGAGCTGTTTTTT.

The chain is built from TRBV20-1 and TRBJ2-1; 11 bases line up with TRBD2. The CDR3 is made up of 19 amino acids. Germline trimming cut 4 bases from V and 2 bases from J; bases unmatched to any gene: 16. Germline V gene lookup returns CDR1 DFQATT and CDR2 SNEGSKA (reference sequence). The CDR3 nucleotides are TGCAGTGCTAACCCCACCGGGACTAGCGGACCCTCCCCCTACAATGAGCAGTTCTTC. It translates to CSANPTGTSGPSPYNEQFF.

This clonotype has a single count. In nucleotides, the CDR3 is TGTGCCAGCAGTTACGGGGCAGGTCTATACGAGCAGTACTTC. This translates into CASSYGAGLYEQYF. V usage is TRBV6-5 and J usage is TRBJ2-4; maybe TRBD1 (5 bases). The better agreement between TRBJ2-7 and the DNA end casts doubt on the J call. Germline V gene lookup returns CDR1 MNHEY and CDR2 SVGAGI. CDR3 length equals 14 residues.

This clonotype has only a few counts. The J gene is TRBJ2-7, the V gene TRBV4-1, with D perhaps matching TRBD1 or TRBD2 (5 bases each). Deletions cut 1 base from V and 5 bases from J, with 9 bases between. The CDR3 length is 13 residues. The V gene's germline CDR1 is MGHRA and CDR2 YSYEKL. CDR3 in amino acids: CASSQGGAHEQYF. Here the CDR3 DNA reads TGCGCCAGCAGCCAAGGAGGGGCGCACGAGCAGTACTTC.

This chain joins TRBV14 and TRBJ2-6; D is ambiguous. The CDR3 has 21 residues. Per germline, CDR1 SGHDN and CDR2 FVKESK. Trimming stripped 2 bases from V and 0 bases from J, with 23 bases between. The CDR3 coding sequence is TGTGCCAGCAGCCAAACAAAGAAGGCCGTGACCGCCTTCTCTGGGGCCAACGTCCTGACTTTC. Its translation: CASSQTKKAVTAFSGANVLTF.

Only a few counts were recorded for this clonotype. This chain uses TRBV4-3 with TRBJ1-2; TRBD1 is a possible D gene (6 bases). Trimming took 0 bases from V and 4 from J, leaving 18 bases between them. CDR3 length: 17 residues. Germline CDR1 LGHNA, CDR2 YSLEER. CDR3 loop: CASSQDLRGAQAYGYTF. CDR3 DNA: TGCGCCAGCAGCCAAGACTTGCGGGGGGCGCAGGCCTATGGCTACACCTTC.

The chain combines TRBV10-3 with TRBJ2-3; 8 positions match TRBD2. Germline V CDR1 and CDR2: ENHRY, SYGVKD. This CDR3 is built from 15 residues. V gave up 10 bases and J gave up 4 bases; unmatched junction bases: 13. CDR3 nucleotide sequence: TGTGCCACCGCCGGGAGGGACTGGGGAGCAGATACGCAGTATTTT. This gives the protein CATAGRDWGADTQYF.

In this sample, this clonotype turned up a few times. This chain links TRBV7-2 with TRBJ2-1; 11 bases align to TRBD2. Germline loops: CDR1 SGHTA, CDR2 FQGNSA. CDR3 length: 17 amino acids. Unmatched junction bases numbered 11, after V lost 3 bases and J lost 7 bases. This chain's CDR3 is CASSFPLLAGANNEQFF. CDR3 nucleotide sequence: TGTGCCAGCAGCTTCCCCTTACTAGCGGGAGCCAATAATGAGCAGTTCTTC.

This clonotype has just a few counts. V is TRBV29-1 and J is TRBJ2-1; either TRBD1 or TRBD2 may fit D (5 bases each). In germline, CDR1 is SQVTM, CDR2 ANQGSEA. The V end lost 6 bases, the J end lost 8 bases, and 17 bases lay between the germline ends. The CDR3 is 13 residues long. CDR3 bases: TGCAGCGTGACAGAGGGAGTCGTCGATGAGCAGTTCTTC. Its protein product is CSVTEGVVDEQFF.